This TCR beta chain stems from a study of technical replicates of blood from a few donors. With V trimmed by 3 bases and J by 3 bases, 3 bases remained unmatched. The CDR3 has 14 amino acids. Germline CDR1 is MNHEY and CDR2 is SMNVEV (reference sequence). Assay: immunoSEQ multiplex PCR; the TCRdb copy retains only in-frame clones and omits some. The table shows under 90,000 clones, with 93% occurring only once. The specimen sequenced was T cells isolated from PBMCs. The chain is built from TRBV27 and TRBJ2-3; 7 nucleotides match TRBD2. This clonotype was sampled from a human donor in good health. CDR3 residues: CASSFLAETDTQYF. The DNA for the CDR3 is TGTGCCAGCAGTTTCCTAGCGGAAACAGATACGCAGTATTTT.